Presented here are 7 T cell receptor beta chains from one specimen sequenced in a study of somatic mutations in cytotoxic T cells in rheumatoid arthritis. TCRdb keeps only in-frame clones here, not all; method: immunoSEQ multiplex PCR. The sample includes just over 15,000 clones, 65% to 80% of them seen just once. Sequencing used CD8+ T cells sorted from blood. These receptors originate from an adult with rheumatoid arthritis.

This CDR3 is CASSLPLAGVHTGELFF. Here the CDR3 DNA reads TGTGCCAGCAGCCTACCCCTAGCGGGAGTGCACACCGGGGAGCTGTTTTTT. J is TRBJ2-2 and V is TRBV4-2; 10 nucleotides line up with TRBD2. V trimming: 4 bases; J trimming: 3 bases; junction bases outside the gene matches: 8. Germline CDR1 and CDR2: LGHNA and YNFKEQ. The CDR3 runs 17 residues.

This chain connects TRBV19 to TRBJ2-1, with TRBD2 as a possible D gene (7 bases). Trimming left V 9 bases short and J 9 bases short, with 24 bases between. The CDR3 spans 15 residues. The germline V gene encodes CDR1 LNHDA and CDR2 SQIVND (reference sequence). The CDR3 nucleotides are TGTGCCAGCAGCGATGGGGGGGGCGCGTTTCGTGAGCAGTTCTTC. Protein: CASSDGGGAFREQFF.

The V call is TRBV11-2, the J call TRBJ2-7; D is perhaps TRBD1 (6 bases). The CDR3 runs 16 residues. Deletions cut 5 bases from V and 9 bases from J, with 26 bases between. Germline V gene sequence: CDR1 SGHAT, CDR2 FQNNGV. DNA of the CDR3: TGTGCCAGCAGCCCGGATCGGACAGCGGTGCGGACGATGCAGTACTTC. Protein: CASSPDRTAVRTMQYF. Combining the CDR3 with reference TRBV11-2 and TRBJ2-7 gives the whole variable domain EAGVAQSPRYKIIEKRQSVAFWCNPISGHATLYWYQQILGQGPKLLIQFQNNGVVDDSQLPKDRFSAERLKGVDSTLKIQPAKLEDSAVYLCASSPDRTAVRTMQYFGPGTRLTVT.

CDR3 sequence reads: CASRTGNQPQHF. The CDR3 nucleotides are TGTGCCAGCAGGACAGGGAATCAGCCCCAGCATTTT. The rearrangement uses TRBV27 and TRBJ1-5; 7 bases fit TRBD1. V lost 6 bases, J lost 4 bases, and 0 bases stayed unmatched. The germline V gene has CDR1 MNHEY and CDR2 SMNVEV (reference sequence). The CDR3 extends over 12 amino acids.

The chain couples TRBV19 to TRBJ2-5; 13 bases match TRBD2. The V gene end was trimmed by 7 bases and the J gene end by 3 bases; junction bases not matched to a gene: 2. The CDR3 spans 14 residues. CDR1 is LNHDA and CDR2 is SQIVND in the germline V gene (reference sequence). The CDR3 spells CASTGLAGEETQYF. CDR3 DNA sequence: TGTGCCAGTACCGGACTAGCGGGAGAAGAGACCCAGTACTTC. Supplemented by reference TRBV19 and TRBJ2-5, the full variable domain reads DGGITQSPKYLFRKEGQNVTLSCEQNLNHDAMYWYRQDPGQGLRLIYYSQIVNDFQKGDIAEGYSVSREKKESFPLTVTSAQKNPTAFYLCASTGLAGEETQYFGPGTRLLVL.

J is TRBJ2-1 and V is TRBV4-1; TRBD2 matches at 9 bases. The CDR3 consists of 15 residues. Germline loops: CDR1 MGHRA, CDR2 YSYEKL. After removal of 4 bases from V and 8 bases from J, the junction contained 9 bases not matched to a gene. DNA for the CDR3: TGCGCCAGCAGCCCCCCGCGGGGGGGGTGGGATGAGCAGTTCTTC. Translation gives CASSPPRGGWDEQFF.

This chain's CDR3 is CASSFLGQKETQYF. The CDR3 DNA reads as TGTGCCAGCAGTTTCTTAGGTCAAAAAGAGACCCAGTACTTC. The V gene is TRBV27, the J gene TRBJ2-5, with D unresolved. Germline loops: CDR1 MNHEY, CDR2 SMNVEV (reference sequence). This CDR3 region has 14 residues. Trimming took 3 bases from V and 3 from J, leaving 11 bases between them.